This TCR beta chain was documented in a study of T cells after yellow fever vaccination. Study context: Each of the EM, EMRA, CM and Tscm memory subsets was sorted based on CD3, CD45RA, CCR7 and CD95.

The junction had 7 bases not matched to a gene; V was cut back by 6 bases and J by 8 bases. The CDR3 is 14 residues long. Germline values: CDR1 SGHTA, CDR2 FQGNSA. Production of TCR cDNA was by 5'RACE template switching, which also added a universal primer site and UMIs. TCRdb used MiXCR to reprocess the 5' RACE reads, holding one entry per CDR3 protein. The data show some 32,000 distinct CDR3 sequences, around 7% seen once. Notes on this clonotype: A clone one base away is much larger, so this may be a read error.

The study, taken as a whole, reports: Reappearance after the booster was seen for most primary-vaccination clones, at 95% to 96% CD4 and 70% to 90% CD8. Sorting of memory subsets on day 0 yielded almost no detectable vaccine-responding clonotypes.

The sample consisted of PBMCs, either bulk or a sorted T-cell subset (CD4+, CD8+, memory, or dextramer-sorted; not recorded which), taken on the day of the first yellow fever vaccination. This receptor was taken from a young man who received the YFV17D yellow fever vaccine. The chain recombines TRBV7-2 with TRBJ2-4; TRBD1 agrees at 10 bases. Written as DNA, the CDR3 is TGTGCCAGCAGGCGGGACAGGGGTGGATACATTCAGTACTTC. Translated: CASRRDRGGYIQYF.